The 12 T cell receptor beta chains presented below share a single source sample, sequenced in a study of CD8+ T cells in alopecia areata. CD4+ cells from four or five patients were sorted into CD25+CD127- cells. Extracted RNA was reverse transcribed, and the resulting cDNA served as sequencing template. This table comes from immunoSEQ multiplex PCR, and its TCRdb copy is limited to in-frame clones, with some not included. Of about 20,000 clones in the sample, around 67% were seen once. The sample consisted of CD4+ Tregs sorted from blood. These receptor sequences come from a human donor with alopecia areata.

This clone showed up just a few times. The V gene is TRBV28, the J gene TRBJ2-6, with no clear D. The CDR3 is 14 residues long. The V gene's germline CDR1 is MDHEN and CDR2 SYDVKM. Trimming left V 6 bases short and J 2 bases short, with 8 bases between. CDR3 DNA sequence: TGTGCCAGCAGAGTACCGGCTGGGGCCAACGTCCTGACTTTC. Protein sequence: CASRVPAGANVLTF.

This chain connects TRBV29-1 to TRBJ2-7; D possibly uses TRBD1 or TRBD2 (5 bases each). Between the trimmed V and J ends, which lost 4 bases and 6 bases, there was a span of 13 bases. Per the germline V gene, CDR1 is SQVTM and CDR2 is ANQGSEA. This CDR3 comprises 12 residues. CDR3: CSVVPGLGEQYF. The CDR3 region has the DNA TGCAGCGTTGTCCCGGGGCTCGGCGAGCAGTACTTC.

V and J are TRBV18 and TRBJ1-4, with 7 bases identical to TRBD1. Per the germline V gene, CDR1 is KGHSH and CDR2 is LQKENI. The CDR3 spans 16 residues. The J segment lost 4 bases and the V segment lost 3 bases, leaving 8 bases of the junction unmatched. CDR3 bases: TGTGCCAGCTCACCCACCGGGACAGCTTTTAATGAAAAACTGTTTTTT. Translated, it gives CASSPTGTAFNEKLFF. Using reference TRBV18 and TRBJ1-4 for the parts outside the CDR3, the full variable domain is NAGVMQNPRHLVRRRGQEARLRCSPMKGHSHVYWYRQLPEEGLKFMVYLQKENIIDESGMPKERFSAEFPKEGPSILRIQQVVRGDSAAYFCASSPTGTAFNEKLFFGSGTQLSVL.

The chain couples TRBV15 to TRBJ1-6; 7 bases align to TRBD1. CDR1 LNHNV and CDR2 YYDKDF come from the germline V gene (reference sequence). This CDR3 has 14 residues. With V trimmed by 1 base and J by 6 bases, 0 bases remained unmatched. The CDR3 DNA follows: TGTGCCACCAGCAGAGGACAGGGTAATTCACCCCTCCACTTT. Its translation: CATSRGQGNSPLHF.

The table lists this clone with a few counts. This chain links TRBV5-1 with TRBJ2-3, with a possible D match to TRBD1 (6 bases). Germline V lookup: CDR1 SGHRS, CDR2 YFSETQ. V gave up 5 bases and J gave up 0 bases, with 19 bases separating them. There are 17 residues in the CDR3. The CDR3: CASSSPGTHSSTDTQYF. In DNA, the CDR3 is TGCGCCAGCAGTTCCCCCGGGACACACTCTAGCACAGATACGCAGTATTTT.

The table lists this clone with a count of one. This rearrangement joins TRBV27 to TRBJ2-1, with TRBD2 matching 16 bases. Per the germline V gene, CDR1 is MNHEY and CDR2 is SMNVEV (reference sequence). The CDR3 is 17 amino acids. The V segment lost 5 bases and the J segment 10 bases; nucleotides outside the gene matches: 11. CDR3 in DNA: TGTGCCAGCAGTCGCCCGGGACTAGCGGGAGGGCACAGAGAGCAGTTCTTC. Protein sequence: CASSRPGLAGGHREQFF.

V gene TRBV19 combines with J gene TRBJ2-5; D gene uncertain. With 1 base removed from V and 1 base from J, the gap between germline ends came to 7 bases. The V gene's germline CDR1 is LNHDA and CDR2 SQIVND (reference sequence). The CDR3 has 14 amino acids. The CDR3 loop reads CASSIVEIQETQYF. CDR3 in DNA: TGTGCCAGTAGTATAGTTGAGATCCAAGAGACCCAGTACTTC. Supplemented by reference TRBV19 and TRBJ2-5, the full variable domain reads DGGITQSPKYLFRKEGQNVTLSCEQNLNHDAMYWYRQDPGQGLRLIYYSQIVNDFQKGDIAEGYSVSREKKESFPLTVTSAQKNPTAFYLCASSIVEIQETQYFGPGTRLLVL.

J is TRBJ2-7 and V is TRBV5-1, with 9 bases identical to TRBD2. The V segment lost 2 bases and the J segment 2 bases; nucleotides outside the gene matches: 5. CDR3 size: 15 residues. Germline-derived CDR1 and CDR2 are SGHRS and YFSETQ. The CDR3, as DNA: TGCGCCAGCAGCTTACAGACTAGCGGAGCCTACGAGCAGTACTTC. It translates to CASSLQTSGAYEQYF.

The V and J genes are TRBV6-6 and TRBJ2-3; D unresolved. CDR1 is MNHNY, CDR2 SVGAGI, per germline (reference sequence). Between the trimmed V and J ends, which lost 6 bases and 3 bases, there was a span of 7 bases. This CDR3 has 12 residues. The CDR3 sequence is CASRERTDTQYF. The CDR3 DNA follows: TGTGCCAGCAGGGAGAGGACAGATACGCAGTATTTT.

This clone occurred a few times. The rearrangement links TRBV27 to TRBJ2-7; possible D gene TRBD1, 6 bases. V was pared by 2 bases and J by 4 bases, with 6 bases between. There are 12 residues in the CDR3. Germline V gives CDR1 MNHEY, CDR2 SMNVEV (reference sequence). The CDR3 nucleotides read TGTGCCAGCAGTTTAAGGGGGTACGAGCAGTACTTC. As protein: CASSLRGYEQYF.

The chain combines TRBV7-9 with TRBJ2-1; 7 bases line up with TRBD2. The junction had 16 bases not matched to a gene; V was cut back by 7 bases and J by 4 bases. There are 17 residues in the CDR3. Germline values: CDR1 SEHNR, CDR2 FQNEAQ (reference sequence). The CDR3 loop reads CASTISLGGGGYNEQFF. In DNA form, the CDR3 reads TGTGCCAGCACCATCTCCCTAGGTGGGGGGGGGTACAATGAGCAGTTCTTC.

This clone is categorized as medium-sized. The genes are TRBV4-3 and TRBJ2-2; 10 nucleotides line up with TRBD1. V was pared by 8 bases and J by 5 bases, with 5 bases of the junction left unmatched. The CDR3 runs to 14 residues. Germline V lookup: CDR1 LGHNA, CDR2 YSLEER. CDR3 sequence reads: CASSSGQGTGELFF. In nucleotides, the CDR3 is TGCGCCAGCTCATCGGGACAGGGGACCGGGGAGCTGTTTTTT.